This TCR beta chain was documented in a study of cytomegalovirus exposure and HLA in healthy donors. V lost 1 base to trimming and J lost 4 bases; unmatched junction nucleotides: 4. In germline, CDR1 is SEHNR, CDR2 FQNEAQ (reference sequence). The CDR3 is 16 amino acids. Study-wide results and caveats: Later analysis showed TCR association rates varying by HLA locus, highest for DRB1 and lowest for HLA-C.

Regarding this clone: Its antigen is unidentified.

In the PCR, 60 Vbeta and 13 Jbeta primers were used. Sequenced by immunoSEQ multiplex PCR; TCRdb stores in-frame clones only, minus some. The profile shows more than 200,000 clones, about 79% of them singletons. The sequenced sample was PBMCs. This chain connects TRBV7-9 to TRBJ2-2, with 9 bases lining up with TRBD2. The receptor comes from a male donor in good health and CMV-seronegative. CDR3 DNA sequence: TGTGCCAGCAGCTTAGATAGCGGGAGATTCACCGGGGAGCTGTTTTTT. Translation: CASSLDSGRFTGELFF.